Reported below is one T cell receptor beta chain. The sample originates from a study of cytomegalovirus exposure and HLA in healthy donors. Data came from immunoSEQ multiplex PCR; TCRdb stores just in-frame clones and leaves some out. The sample carries hundreds of thousands of clones, about 90% recorded once. Germline V gene data show CDR1 as MNHEY and CDR2 as SVGAGI. V was trimmed by 2 bases and J by 3 bases, leaving 8 bases between them. There are 13 residues in the CDR3. The sequenced material came from PBMCs. The clonotype comes from a woman younger than 45 in good health and CMV-seronegative. The chain joins TRBV6-5 to TRBJ2-7; weak D call: TRBD1 (5 bases). This CDR3 reads CASSYATDYEQYF. CDR3 nucleotide sequence: TGTGCCAGCAGTTACGCGACAGACTACGAGCAGTACTTC.